The clone carrying this T cell receptor (beta chain) has ten or more counts. With template switching, a universal primer site was added, and the cDNA carried unique molecular identifiers. TCRdb passed the 5' RACE reads through MiXCR, listing each CDR3 protein once. Seen here are 1.5 million to 2 million distinct CDR3 sequences, about 30% observed once, and the top ten hold over 0.25%. The J segment lost 3 bases and the V segment lost 6 bases, leaving 5 bases of the junction unmatched. Germline CDR1 ENHRY, CDR2 SYGVKD. The CDR3 loop spans 14 amino acids. The data originate from a study of identical twins.

Sequenced sample: cord blood. The receptor was isolated from a newborn girl in good health. The genes are TRBV10-3 and TRBJ2-3, with 8 bases that match TRBD2. CDR3: CAIRLASGTDTQYF. The CDR3, as DNA: TGTGCCATCAGGCTGGCTAGCGGGACAGATACGCAGTATTTT.